This T cell receptor (beta chain) was documented in a study of CD8 T cells in Susac syndrome. This CDR3 is built from 19 residues. V was shortened by 0 bases and J by 3 bases, with 24 bases between the two germline ends. Germline V CDR1 and CDR2: MGHRA, YSYEKL. TEMRA cells were FACS-enriched and CD8+ and CD4+ T cells negatively isolated. About 0.5 to 1 ug RNA was reverse transcribed with random hexamers. TCRdb analysed the immunoSEQ multiplex PCR reads with MiXCR anew, one entry per CDR3 protein. The table includes under 300,000 distinct CDR3 sequences, about 96% detected once. The source is a human donor with Susac syndrome. The sample taken for sequencing was CD4+ T cells from PBMCs. The chain has TRBV4-1 and TRBJ2-7; TRBD2 might be the D (5 bases). The CDR3 protein is CASSQDSWISGAYGYEQYF. In nucleotides, the CDR3 is TGCGCCAGCAGCCAAGATAGTTGGATCAGCGGCGCCTACGGCTACGAGCAGTACTTC.